These T cell receptor beta chains were read from a single sample in a study of blood T cell repertoires in COVID-19. TCRdb's table, derived via immunoSEQ multiplex PCR, lists solely in-frame clones and lacks some. The sample comprises about 110,000 clones, approximately 84% of which are singletons, and 1.5% to 1.8% rests with the top ten. Source material: peripheral blood. These receptors were taken from a man in his fifties or sixties with acute or convalescent COVID-19. Both conserved end residues are part of each CDR3. The order of the fields is J gene, V gene, D gene, clone size, CDR3 DNA, CDR3 protein. D genes are given only for firm matches. Expanded clones are given a class, and other clones once, few, many or no size at all.

J gene: TRBJ2-3
V gene: TRBV6-4
D gene: TRBD2
clone size: .
CDR3 DNA: TGTGCCAGCAGCCCTGGACTAGCGAGCACAGATACGCAGTATTTT
CDR3 protein: CASSPGLASTDTQYF

J gene: TRBJ1-2
V gene: TRBV5-6
D gene: .
clone size: few
CDR3 DNA: TGTGCCAGCGGGGCGGGGGGCGCCTATGGCTACACCTTC
CDR3 protein: CASGAGGAYGYTF

J gene: TRBJ2-7
V gene: TRBV11-2
D gene: TRBD1
clone size: .
CDR3 DNA: TGTGCCAGCAGCTTCGGACAGGGGGTCTACGAGCAGTACTTC
CDR3 protein: CASSFGQGVYEQYF

J gene: TRBJ1-1
V gene: TRBV7-9
D gene: .
clone size: .
CDR3 DNA: TGTGCCAGCAGCTCGGGACAGAACACTGAAGCTTTCTTT
CDR3 protein: CASSSGQNTEAFF

J gene: TRBJ1-2
V gene: TRBV5-4
D gene: TRBD1
clone size: .
CDR3 DNA: TGTGCCAGCAGCTGGGGATCCGGGACAGGGGATCGAGGCTACACCTTC
CDR3 protein: CASSWGSGTGDRGYTF

J gene: TRBJ1-6
V gene: TRBV7-3
D gene: .
clone size: .
CDR3 DNA: TGTGCCAGCAGCTTAAGGGGAGGGAGTTTAGATTCACCCCTCCACTTT
CDR3 protein: CASSLRGGSLDSPLHF

J gene: TRBJ2-5
V gene: TRBV30
D gene: TRBD1
clone size: .
CDR3 DNA: TGTGCCTGGAGTGCCTCGTTACAGGGGGCGGCTGTACAAGAGACCCAGTACTTC
CDR3 protein: CAWSASLQGAAVQETQYF

J gene: TRBJ1-5
V gene: TRBV5-1
D gene: TRBD1
clone size: .
CDR3 DNA: TGCGCCAGCAGCTTGCTTCCAGGGGGGATCTATAGCAATCAGCCCCAGCATTTT
CDR3 protein: CASSLLPGGIYSNQPQHF

J gene: TRBJ1-6
V gene: TRBV7-9
D gene: TRBD1
clone size: .
CDR3 DNA: TGTGCCAGCAGCTACCGGGACAGGGGTTGGGATAATTCACCCCTCCACTTT
CDR3 protein: CASSYRDRGWDNSPLHF

J gene: TRBJ1-5
V gene: TRBV6-5
D gene: .
clone size: .
CDR3 DNA: TGTGCCAGCAACCTAGTTCACAGCAATCAGCCCCAGCATTTT
CDR3 protein: CASNLVHSNQPQHF

J gene: TRBJ2-4
V gene: TRBV12-3/TRBV12-4
D gene: .
clone size: .
CDR3 DNA: TGTGCCAGCAGTACAATGGCAGAAAACATTCAGTACTTC
CDR3 protein: CASSTMAENIQYF

J gene: TRBJ2-7
V gene: TRBV28
D gene: .
clone size: .
CDR3 DNA: TGTGCCAGCGCACCCTTACAGGGCGAGATCTCCTACGAGCAGTACTTC
CDR3 protein: CASAPLQGEISYEQYF

J gene: TRBJ2-3
V gene: TRBV4-1
D gene: TRBD1
clone size: .
CDR3 DNA: TGCGCCAGCAGCCAAGACCTGACAGGGGCAGATACGCAGTATTTT
CDR3 protein: CASSQDLTGADTQYF

J gene: TRBJ1-2
V gene: TRBV4-1
D gene: .
clone size: .
CDR3 DNA: TGCGCCAGCAGCCATCTCCGAGTTGGCTACACCTTC
CDR3 protein: CASSHLRVGYTF

J gene: TRBJ2-2
V gene: TRBV28
D gene: .
clone size: .
CDR3 DNA: TGTGCCAGCAGACCAGGGGTCGGCGGGGAGCTGTTTTTT
CDR3 protein: CASRPGVGGELFF

J gene: TRBJ1-5
V gene: TRBV12-5
D gene: .
clone size: .
CDR3 DNA: TGTGCTAGTGGCCCTGAGAGCAATCAGCCCCAGCATTTT
CDR3 protein: CASGPESNQPQHF

J gene: TRBJ1-1
V gene: TRBV2
D gene: TRBD1
clone size: .
CDR3 DNA: TGTGCCAGCAGTCTCGGACAGGGGGTCTTGGGTGAAGCTTTCTTT
CDR3 protein: CASSLGQGVLGEAFF

J gene: TRBJ2-7
V gene: TRBV15
D gene: .
clone size: few
CDR3 DNA: TGTGCCACCAGCAGCGGGGGTCCCTACGAGCAGTACTTC
CDR3 protein: CATSSGGPYEQYF

J gene: TRBJ1-5
V gene: TRBV5-6
D gene: .
clone size: few
CDR3 DNA: TGTGCCAGCAGCTTGGGTTCCGGTCAGCCCCAGCATTTT
CDR3 protein: CASSLGSGQPQHF

J gene: TRBJ1-2
V gene: TRBV4-1
D gene: TRBD1
clone size: .
CDR3 DNA: TGCGCCAGCAGCCAAGTGGGCCGACAGGGGCCCTATGGCTACACCTTC
CDR3 protein: CASSQVGRQGPYGYTF

J gene: TRBJ2-5
V gene: TRBV30
D gene: .
clone size: .
CDR3 DNA: TGTGCCTGGAGTCCCACCACTAGGGCGTCCCAGTACTTC
CDR3 protein: CAWSPTTRASQYF

J gene: TRBJ2-3
V gene: TRBV18
D gene: TRBD2
clone size: few
CDR3 DNA: TGTGCCAGCTCACCTGGACTAGCGGGTATAACAGATACGCAGTATTTT
CDR3 protein: CASSPGLAGITDTQYF

J gene: TRBJ1-6
V gene: TRBV19
D gene: TRBD1
clone size: .
CDR3 DNA: TGTGCCAGTAGCCCAGGGGGCTATAATTCACCCCTCCACTTT
CDR3 protein: CASSPGGYNSPLHF

J gene: TRBJ1-5
V gene: TRBV5-6
D gene: TRBD1
clone size: .
CDR3 DNA: TGTGCCAGCAGCTTGGGAGGGACAGCAAATCAGCCCCAGCATTTT
CDR3 protein: CASSLGGTANQPQHF

J gene: TRBJ2-5
V gene: TRBV6-6
D gene: .
clone size: few
CDR3 DNA: TGTGCCAGCAGTTACTCGGAACTGGGGGCGACCCAGTACTTC
CDR3 protein: CASSYSELGATQYF

J gene: TRBJ2-3
V gene: TRBV4-1
D gene: .
clone size: .
CDR3 DNA: TGCGCCAGCAGGCATCCGGAGAGTGGTACGCAGTATTTT
CDR3 protein: CASRHPESGTQYF

J gene: TRBJ2-1
V gene: TRBV5-1
D gene: TRBD2
clone size: once
CDR3 DNA: TGCGCCAGCAGCTCGGGACTAGAGGGGGATGAGCAGTTCTTC
CDR3 protein: CASSSGLEGDEQFF

J gene: TRBJ1-6
V gene: TRBV27
D gene: .
clone size: .
CDR3 DNA: TGTGCCAGCAGTTTATGGGGGGGCTATAATTCACCCCTCCACTTT
CDR3 protein: CASSLWGGYNSPLHF

J gene: TRBJ2-5
V gene: TRBV15
D gene: TRBD2
clone size: .
CDR3 DNA: TGTGCCACCAGCAGAGATTACCCTAGCGGGGGCCAAGAGACCCAGTACTTC
CDR3 protein: CATSRDYPSGGQETQYF

J gene: TRBJ2-7
V gene: TRBV19
D gene: .
clone size: .
CDR3 DNA: TGTGCCAGTAGTATCGTCGCCGGAGGATACGAGCAGTACTTC
CDR3 protein: CASSIVAGGYEQYF